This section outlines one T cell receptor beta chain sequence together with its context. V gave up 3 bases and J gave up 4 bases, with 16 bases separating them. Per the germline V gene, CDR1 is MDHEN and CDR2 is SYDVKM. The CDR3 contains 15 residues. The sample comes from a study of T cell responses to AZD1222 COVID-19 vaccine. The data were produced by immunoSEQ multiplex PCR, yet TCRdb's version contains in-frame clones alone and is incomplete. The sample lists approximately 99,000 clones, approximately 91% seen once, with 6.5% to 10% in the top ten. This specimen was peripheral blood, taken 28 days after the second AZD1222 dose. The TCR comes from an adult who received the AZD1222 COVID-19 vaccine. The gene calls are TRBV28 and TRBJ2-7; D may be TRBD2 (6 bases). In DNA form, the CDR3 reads TGTGCCAGCAGTTTTGGTCCGGGAGTAAGGTACGAGCAGTACTTC. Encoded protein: CASSFGPGVRYEQYF.